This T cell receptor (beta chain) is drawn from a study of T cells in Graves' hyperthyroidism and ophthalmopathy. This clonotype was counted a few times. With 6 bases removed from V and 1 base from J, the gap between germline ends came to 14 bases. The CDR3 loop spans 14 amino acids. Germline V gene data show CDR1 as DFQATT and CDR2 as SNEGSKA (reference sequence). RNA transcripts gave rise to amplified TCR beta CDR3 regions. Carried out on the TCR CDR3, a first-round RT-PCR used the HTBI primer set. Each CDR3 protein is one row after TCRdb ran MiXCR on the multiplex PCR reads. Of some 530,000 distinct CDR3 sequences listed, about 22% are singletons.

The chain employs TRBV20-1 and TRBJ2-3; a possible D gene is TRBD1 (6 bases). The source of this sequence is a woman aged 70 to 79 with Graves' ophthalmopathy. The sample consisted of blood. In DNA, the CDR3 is TGCAGTGCCATCAGAAGGACAGGCACAGATACGCAGTATTTT. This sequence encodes CSAIRRTGTDTQYF.